These T cell receptor beta chains were read from a single sample in a study of T cell changes during pregnancy in multiple sclerosis. Only in-frame clones appear in the TCRdb table, and some are missing; sequencing was by immunoSEQ multiplex PCR. The sample includes fewer than 75,000 clones, roughly 90% seen only once; the top ten take approximately 1.5%. Here the sequenced sample was peripheral blood, taken in the second trimester of pregnancy. The receptors were sampled from a female donor with multiple sclerosis, enrolled in a pregnancy study. Each CDR3 is given with its conserved first and last residue. D genes are given only for firm matches. Clone size is shown for a subset of rows, as once, few, many or a class of expanded clone.

J gene	V gene	clone size	D gene	CDR3 DNA	CDR3 protein
TRBJ2-5	TRBV30	NA	TRBD2	TGTGCCTGGTCTCGGGGGGGGATAGAGACCCAGTACTTC	CAWSRGGIETQYF
TRBJ1-6	TRBV4-1	NA	NA	TGCGCCAGCAGCCAAGAGAACAGGCGGAATTCACCCCTCCACTTT	CASSQENRRNSPLHF
TRBJ2-1	TRBV12-5	NA	NA	TGTGCTAGTGGTGCGGGGAGTGAGCAGTTCTTC	CASGAGSEQFF
TRBJ1-1	TRBV5-6	NA	TRBD1	TGTGCCAGCAGCGCTGACAGGGGGCGCTACACTGAAGCTTTCTTT	CASSADRGRYTEAFF
TRBJ1-1	TRBV9	NA	TRBD1	TGTGCCAGCAGCGTAGGGGGACAGGGCACGGGCGAAGCTTTCTTT	CASSVGGQGTGEAFF
TRBJ2-7	TRBV14	NA	TRBD2	TGTGCCAGCAGCGCGGGACTAGCGGGGCCGAGCTCCTACGAGCAGTACTTC	CASSAGLAGPSSYEQYF
TRBJ2-4	TRBV30	NA	NA	TGTGCCTGGGCCTTGGACACCAAGGGCAAAAACATTCAGTACTTC	CAWALDTKGKNIQYF
TRBJ2-5	TRBV5-1	NA	NA	TGCGCCAGCAGCTTGGCCGCTAGCCAAGAGACCCAGTACTTC	CASSLAASQETQYF
TRBJ1-3	TRBV4-2	NA	NA	TGTGCCAGCAGCCAAGACTGGCAGGGAAGAAATGGAAACACCATATATTTT	CASSQDWQGRNGNTIYF
TRBJ1-1	TRBV5-4	NA	TRBD1	TGTGCCAGCAGGGCCATTTTACCCGGGACAGGGGCCTATGAAGCTTTCTTT	CASRAILPGTGAYEAFF
TRBJ1-2	TRBV5-1	NA	NA	TGCGCCAGCAGCTTTAATCAGGGGCTTCCCTATGGCTACACCTTC	CASSFNQGLPYGYTF
TRBJ2-3	TRBV4-1	NA	TRBD2	TGCGCCAGCAGCCAGTCTACAAGCGGGATCACAGATACGCAGTATTTT	CASSQSTSGITDTQYF
TRBJ1-1	TRBV7-2	once	NA	TGTGCCAGCATGGTCGGGATAAACACTGAAGCTTTCTTT	CASMVGINTEAFF
TRBJ1-2	TRBV9	NA	TRBD1	TGTGCCAGCAGCGTAGATCCCAGGGGGCATGGCTACACCTTC	CASSVDPRGHGYTF
TRBJ2-3	TRBV6-1	NA	TRBD2	TGTGCCAGCAGTGGATTGGCTAGCGGGGGGTACACAGATACGCAGTATTTT	CASSGLASGGYTDTQYF
TRBJ1-2	TRBV28	NA	NA	TGTCTCTATTCTGGAGGGGTTTTCGGCTACACCTTC	CLYSGGVFGYTF
TRBJ1-1	TRBV30	few	NA	TGTGCCTGGACTCGGGACCCGGGGGGGGCGGACACTGAAGCTTTCTTT	CAWTRDPGGADTEAFF
TRBJ1-6	TRBV27	NA	NA	TGTGCCAGCAGTTTATACCCCCCCCAGGGGTCGAATTCACCCCTCCACTTT	CASSLYPPQGSNSPLHF
TRBJ2-5	TRBV27	once	NA	TGTGCCAGCAGTTTACCGGGAGAGACCCAGTACTTC	CASSLPGETQYF
TRBJ1-5	TRBV9	NA	TRBD1	TGTGCCAGCAGCCCTCAGACAGGGGGAGGTCAGCCCCAGCATTTT	CASSPQTGGGQPQHF
TRBJ2-2	TRBV6-5	NA	NA	TGTGCCAGCAGTTACTCGTGGGGGGCCGGGGAGCTGTTTTTT	CASSYSWGAGELFF
TRBJ1-6	TRBV18	NA	NA	TGTGCCAGCTCACCAGGGGAGCTTAATTCACCCCTCCACTTT	CASSPGELNSPLHF
TRBJ2-2	TRBV9	NA	TRBD1	TGTGCCAGCAGCGTACAGATATTCACAGGGGGGATGACCGGGGAGCTGTTTTTT	CASSVQIFTGGMTGELFF
TRBJ1-2	TRBV30	NA	NA	TGTGCCTGGAGTCCACAGGAATTTGGCTATGGCTACACCTTC	CAWSPQEFGYGYTF
TRBJ2-7	TRBV27	NA	NA	TGTGCCAGCAGTCCTCGGGGGTTGGGGCTGGAGTACGAGCAGTACTTC	CASSPRGLGLEYEQYF
TRBJ1-3	TRBV7-9	NA	NA	TGTGCCAGCAGCTTAGGGCTTCAGGGCTCCTCTGGAAACACCATATATTTT	CASSLGLQGSSGNTIYF
TRBJ2-4	TRBV5-1	NA	TRBD1	TGCGCCAGCAGCCTACCATTGCCTCGGGACAGGTGGCGAAACATTCAGTACTTC	CASSLPLPRDRWRNIQYF
TRBJ2-7	TRBV6-5	NA	TRBD2	TGTGCCAGCAGTCGCCGGCGGGAGTCCTACGAGCAGTACTTC	CASSRRRESYEQYF
TRBJ2-6	TRBV6-6	NA	NA	TGTGCCAGCAGTTACGGGCAGGCTGGGGCCAACGTCCTGACTTTC	CASSYGQAGANVLTF
TRBJ1-5	TRBV2	NA	TRBD1	TGTGCCAGCGGGTACAGGGGTGGCAATCAGCCCCAGCATTTT	CASGYRGGNQPQHF
TRBJ2-3	TRBV12-5	NA	TRBD2	TGTGCTAGTGGTTTGGATTCGTGGTCTAGCGGGAGGGGCGATACGCAGTATTTT	CASGLDSWSSGRGDTQYF
TRBJ2-7	TRBV11-2	NA	NA	TGTGCCAGCAGCCCCCTAGCCCGGACAGTCGTCTACGAGCAGTACTTC	CASSPLARTVVYEQYF
TRBJ2-3	TRBV5-1	NA	TRBD1	TGCGCCAGCACGCGATGGACAGGGGGCACAGATACGCAGTATTTT	CASTRWTGGTDTQYF
TRBJ1-5	TRBV30	NA	NA	TGTGCCTGGAGTGTGGCAGATCGCATGCCCCAGCATTTT	CAWSVADRMPQHF
TRBJ1-2	TRBV20-1	NA	NA	TGCAGTGCTAGAGTAGGGGATGGCTACACCTTC	CSARVGDGYTF
TRBJ1-5	TRBV19	NA	NA	TGTGCCAGTAGGGGGGGATCGAGACAGCCCCAGCATTTT	CASRGGSRQPQHF